This passage covers 30 T cell receptor beta chains from one sample sequenced in a study of T cells in Graves' hyperthyroidism and ophthalmopathy. Amplification targeted TCR beta CDR3 regions from RNA transcripts. The TCR CDR3 first-round RT-PCR relied on the HTBI primer set. One entry per CDR3 protein, called by TCRdb with MiXCR from the multiplex PCR reads. Counted here are roughly 420,000 distinct CDR3 sequences, roughly 15% occurring once; the ten biggest clones make up 5.3%. The sample comprised blood. The receptors shown here come from a woman aged 18-29 years with Graves' hyperthyroidism.

There are many counts of this clonotype. The chain employs TRBV6-1 and TRBJ1-2; D gene unclear. The germline V gene has CDR1 MNHNS and CDR2 SASEGT. This CDR3 contains 13 residues. The V and J ends lost 7 bases and 6 bases respectively, with 15 bases between them. This chain's CDR3 is CASIELMGDGYTF. Written as DNA, the CDR3 is TGTGCCAGCATCGAGCTAATGGGCGATGGCTACACCTTC.

The V gene is TRBV20-1, the J gene TRBJ1-5; TRBD1 might be the D (6 bases). The CDR3 has 12 residues. From germline, CDR1 is DFQATT and CDR2 SNEGSKA (reference sequence). The ends were cut back, 6 bases at V and 5 bases at J, with 11 bases in the middle. The CDR3 region is CSARQEYQPQHF. The CDR3 bases are TGCAGTGCCAGACAGGAGTATCAGCCCCAGCATTTT.

In this sample, this clonotype turned up a few times. This chain connects TRBV6-1 to TRBJ2-7, with 8 bases matching TRBD1. Germline V CDR1 and CDR2: MNHNS, SASEGT. The J segment lost 4 bases and the V segment lost 6 bases, leaving 8 bases of the junction unmatched. The length of the CDR3 is 14 residues. The CDR3 bases are TGTGCCAGCAGAGGAGGAGGACAGGGATACGAGCAGTACTTC. It encodes CASRGGGQGYEQYF.

Only a few counts were recorded for this clonotype. V is TRBV20-1 and J is TRBJ2-1, with TRBD2 as a possible D gene (6 bases). V lost 3 bases to trimming and J lost 6 bases, with 6 bases between them. Looked up from germline, CDR1 is DFQATT and CDR2 is SNEGSKA (reference sequence). The CDR3 extends over 11 amino acids. The CDR3 sequence is CSARGLNEQFF. The DNA for the CDR3 is TGCAGTGCTAGGGGACTCAATGAGCAGTTCTTC.

V is TRBV20-1 and J is TRBJ1-4; TRBD1 aligns across 8 bases. The CDR3 loop spans 15 amino acids. V lost 0 bases and J lost 8; bases outside the gene matches: 8. Germline-derived CDR1 and CDR2 are DFQATT and SNEGSKA (reference sequence). CDR3 region: CSARDTTGVREKLFF. The CDR3 DNA reads as TGCAGTGCTAGAGATACGACAGGGGTACGAGAAAAACTGTTTTTT.

The V gene is TRBV27, the J gene TRBJ1-1; D may be TRBD1 (5 bases). Germline V gene data show CDR1 as MNHEY and CDR2 as SMNVEV (reference sequence). Between the trimmed V and J ends, which lost 0 bases and 10 bases, there was a span of 18 bases. This CDR3 comprises 15 residues. The CDR3 is CASSLSWGGRKGAFF. The CDR3, as DNA: TGTGCCAGCAGTTTATCGTGGGGGGGACGAAAAGGAGCTTTCTTT.

This chain uses TRBV11-2 with TRBJ1-1; maybe TRBD1 (6 bases). Germline loops: CDR1 SGHAT, CDR2 FQNNGV. The CDR3 consists of 14 residues. The V end lost 5 bases, the J end lost 9 bases, and 19 bases lay between the germline ends. For the CDR3, the DNA is TGTGCCAGCAGCATAGGGGGGGCAGGACCTAAAGCTTTCTTT. Protein product: CASSIGGAGPKAFF.

The rearrangement links TRBV15 to TRBJ1-6; no firm D call. The CDR3 length is 15 residues. CDR1 is LNHNV and CDR2 is YYDKDF in the germline V gene (reference sequence). The V gene lost 0 bases and the J gene lost 14 bases, with 17 bases spanning the gap. The CDR3 nucleotides are TGTGCCACCAGCAGAGATGGGCAATCCCAGGAGACCCTCCACTTT. It encodes CATSRDGQSQETLHF.

This clonotype has just a few counts. The chain links TRBV4-1 to TRBJ2-3; D might be TRBD1 (6 bases). The germline V gene encodes CDR1 MGHRA and CDR2 YSYEKL. V shed 0 bases and J shed 2 bases, with 9 bases lying between them. CDR3 length: 15 residues. In DNA form, the CDR3 reads TGCGCCAGCAGCCAAGATTCAGGGGACACAGATACGCAGTATTTT. As protein: CASSQDSGDTDTQYF.

The V and J genes are TRBV20-1 and TRBJ2-3; weak D call: TRBD2 (6 bases). Germline assignment: CDR1 DFQATT and CDR2 SNEGSKA (reference sequence). The V end was cut by 5 bases, the J end by 2 bases, with 17 bases between. The CDR3 spans 15 residues. Here the CDR3 DNA reads TGCAGTGCTGCTAGCGACAGTCTACTCACAGATACGCAGTATTTT. This encodes CSAASDSLLTDTQYF.

The sample holds many counts of this clonotype. The genes are TRBV4-1 and TRBJ2-7; 11 bases are a match to TRBD2. Germline trimming cut 0 bases from V and 4 bases from J; bases unmatched to any gene: 8. CDR1 and CDR2 from the germline V gene are MGHRA and YSYEKL. CDR3 length: 17 residues. CDR3 DNA sequence: TGCGCCAGCAGCCAAGATCGAGTAGCGGGAGGGTGGTACGAGCAGTACTTC. As protein: CASSQDRVAGGWYEQYF.

V and J are TRBV5-8 and TRBJ1-4; D remains unclear. Germline V gives CDR1 SGHTS, CDR2 YDEGEE. The CDR3 consists of 13 residues. Trimming took 6 bases from V and 8 from J, leaving 14 bases between them. The CDR3 spells CASNSGPGEKLFF. The CDR3 nucleotides read TGTGCCAGCAACTCCGGACCCGGGGAAAAACTGTTTTTT.

The rearrangement links TRBV11-2 to TRBJ2-7, with D possibly being TRBD1 (6 bases). Germline CDR1 is SGHAT and CDR2 is FQNNGV. With 5 bases removed from V and 2 bases from J, the gap between germline ends came to 13 bases. The CDR3 is 14 residues long. The CDR3 is CASSTGRGPYEQYF. The CDR3 DNA is TGTGCCAGCAGCACGGGCAGGGGACCCTACGAGCAGTACTTC.

This clonotype was observed at least ten times. V usage is TRBV7-8 and J usage is TRBJ2-7; D unclear. CDR3 length: 16 residues. Germline lookup yields CDR1 SGHVS and CDR2 FQNEAQ. Deletions cut 5 bases from V and 2 bases from J, with 19 bases between. As DNA, the CDR3 is TGTGCCAGCAGCCACTTAGGAATCGTAAATCCCTACGAGCAGTACTTC. Its translation is CASSHLGIVNPYEQYF.

This clonotype was counted ten times or more. This chain uses TRBV27 with TRBJ1-1; D is possibly TRBD1 (6 bases). The CDR3 has 13 amino acids. Germline values: CDR1 MNHEY, CDR2 SMNVEV (reference sequence). V was clipped by 2 bases and J by 5 bases, with 9 bases between them. This CDR3 reads CASSLQGRTEAFF. The DNA for the CDR3 is TGTGCCAGCAGTTTACAGGGGAGGACTGAAGCTTTCTTT.

This clonotype was counted ten times or more. At one end, the junction sequence differs from germline, possibly due to a read error. This chain joins TRBV12-3 or TRBV12-4 and TRBJ2-7; D gene ambiguous. The CDR3 spans 12 residues. CDR3 in DNA: TGTGCCAGCAGCTTAGTTATCTACGAGCAGTACTTC. Translated: CASSLVIYEQYF.

This chain joins TRBV6-1 and TRBJ1-4; D is perhaps TRBD1 (6 bases). Trimming stripped 6 bases from V and 3 bases from J, with 14 bases between. Germline V CDR1 and CDR2: MNHNS, SASEGT. This CDR3 is built from 15 residues. The CDR3 DNA reads TGTGCCAGCAGATCCGACAGGATGCCTAATGAAAAACTGTTTTTT. Translating gives CASRSDRMPNEKLFF.

In this sample, this clonotype turned up a few times. One junction end disagrees with the germline gene, perhaps due to a read error. This chain uses TRBV5-1 with TRBJ1-1; 7 nucleotides agree with TRBD1. Germline V CDR1 and CDR2: SGHRS, YFSETQ. This CDR3 has 15 amino acids. CDR3 amino acids: CASSSQGWMNTEAFF. CDR3 DNA: TGTGCCAGCAGCTCACAGGGGTGGATGAACACTGAAGCTTTCTTT. Full variable domain (remainder filled in from reference TRBV5-1 and TRBJ1-1): KAGVTQTPRYLIKTRGQQVTLSCSPISGHRSVSWYQQTPGQGLQFLFEYFSETQRNKGNFPGRFSGRQFSNSRSEMNVSTLELGDSALYLCASSSQGWMNTEAFFGQGTRLTVV.

This clonotype has a handful of counts. The V call is TRBV4-1, the J call TRBJ1-3; possibly TRBD1 for D (5 bases). This CDR3 region has 18 residues. Per germline, CDR1 MGHRA and CDR2 YSYEKL. Trimming pared 0 bases from V and 4 bases from J, leaving 19 bases between. The CDR3 loop reads CASSQEEVAGLSGNTIYF. The CDR3 nucleotides are TGCGCCAGCAGCCAAGAGGAGGTCGCGGGGCTCAGCGGAAACACCATATATTTT.

This clonotype turned up a few times. The V and J genes are TRBV9 and TRBJ1-2; D is possibly TRBD1 (5 bases). V lost 0 bases and J 7 bases, leaving 7 bases between the germline ends. The CDR3 is 12 residues long. Per germline, CDR1 SGDLS and CDR2 YYNGEE. The CDR3 DNA is TGTGCCAGCAGCGTAGGGGGCCTTGGCTACACCTTC. It encodes CASSVGGLGYTF.

In its sample, this clonotype was seen many times. Here the CDR3 reads CASSLGTSVLVTDTQYF. CDR3 nucleotides: TGTGCCAGCAGTTTGGGGACTAGCGTTTTGGTCACAGATACGCAGTATTTT. The rearrangement links TRBV12-3 or TRBV12-4 to TRBJ2-3, with 10 positions matching TRBD2. With V trimmed by 3 bases and J by 2 bases, 8 bases remained unmatched. This CDR3 spans 17 amino acids.

This clonotype was recorded a few times. The V and J genes are TRBV7-9 and TRBJ2-1; D unclear. The CDR3 is 15 residues long. V was pared by 5 bases and J by 4 bases, with 15 bases between. Germline CDR1 is SEHNR and CDR2 is FQNEAQ (reference sequence). The CDR3 here is CASSDTLKLYNEQFF. CDR3 DNA: TGTGCCAGCAGCGACACCCTAAAATTGTACAATGAGCAGTTCTTC.

This clonotype was detected many times. The chain uses TRBV7-3 and TRBJ2-3; a possible D gene is TRBD2 (6 bases). V was clipped by 1 base and J by 0 bases, with 11 bases between them. This CDR3 contains 16 residues. Germline V CDR1 and CDR2: SGHTA, FQGTGA. The CDR3: CASSLSPGTSTDTQYF. The CDR3 region has the DNA TGTGCCAGCAGCTTAAGCCCCGGGACTAGCACAGATACGCAGTATTTT. Filled out from reference TRBV7-3 and TRBJ2-3, the complete variable domain reads GAGVSQTPSNKVTEKGKYVELRCDPISGHTALYWYRQSLGQGPEFLIYFQGTGAADDSGLPNDRFFAVRPEGSVSTLKIQRTERGDSAVYLCASSLSPGTSTDTQYFGPGTRLTVL.

The chain is built from TRBV28 and TRBJ1-1, with D unclear. V lost 5 bases and J 2 bases, leaving 12 bases between the germline ends. The germline V gene encodes CDR1 MDHEN and CDR2 SYDVKM. The CDR3 spans 14 residues. The CDR3 sequence is CASSLGFFNTEAFF. The CDR3 coding sequence is TGTGCCAGCAGTCTAGGATTTTTCAACACTGAAGCTTTCTTT.

At least ten counts were recorded for this clonotype. The V gene is TRBV29-1, the J gene TRBJ2-7; tentatively, D is TRBD1 (6 bases). V gave up 0 bases and J gave up 8 bases, with 11 bases separating them. There are 12 residues in the CDR3. Germline lookup yields CDR1 SQVTM and CDR2 ANQGSEA. The CDR3 loop reads CSVEEGRGKQYF. The DNA of the CDR3 is TGCAGCGTTGAAGAGGGCAGGGGAAAGCAGTACTTC.

This clonotype was seen many times. The chain is built from TRBV5-1 and TRBJ2-3; D remains ambiguous. The CDR3 extends over 15 amino acids. Germline-derived CDR1 and CDR2 are SGHRS and YFSETQ. V was pared by 2 bases and J by 0 bases, with 10 bases between. For the CDR3, the DNA is TGCGCCAGCAGCTTCAACCCCTCCAGCACAGATACGCAGTATTTT. It codes for CASSFNPSSTDTQYF.

The gene calls are TRBV27 and TRBJ1-1, with D perhaps TRBD1 (6 bases). The CDR3 consists of 15 residues. The V gene lost 7 bases and the J gene lost 4 bases, with 19 bases spanning the gap. CDR1 is MNHEY, CDR2 SMNVEV, per germline (reference sequence). CDR3 residues: CASKMVGGLGTEAFF. The CDR3 DNA reads as TGTGCCAGCAAAATGGTAGGGGGGCTAGGCACTGAAGCTTTCTTT.

This clonotype is a singleton in its sample. The chain recombines TRBV18 with TRBJ2-5; D remains unclear. Per the germline V gene, CDR1 is KGHSH and CDR2 is LQKENI. V gave up 5 bases and J gave up 1 base, with 8 bases separating them. This CDR3 spans 13 amino acids. This CDR3 is CASSSGSQETQYF. The CDR3 DNA follows: TGTGCCAGCTCATCCGGCTCCCAAGAGACCCAGTACTTC.

Many counts were recorded for this clonotype. This sequence joins TRBV11-2 and TRBJ2-7; no clear D gene. Trimming pared 5 bases from V and 3 bases from J, leaving 5 bases between. This CDR3 has 11 residues. Germline assignment: CDR1 SGHAT and CDR2 FQNNGV. CDR3 in DNA: TGTGCCAGCAGCGAAATCTACGAGCAGTACTTC. Amino acids: CASSEIYEQYF.

This clonotype was seen at least ten times. The CDR3, as DNA: TGTGCCTGGGGCCTCAATACTCCCAACGAGCAGTACTTC. The encoded protein is CAWGLNTPNEQYF. The chain combines TRBV30 with TRBJ2-7; D not certain. CDR1 and CDR2 (germline): GTSNPN, SVGIG (reference sequence). Trimming cost V 5 bases and J 5 bases, with 16 bases left between them. The CDR3 consists of 13 residues.